The 10 T cell receptor beta chains below all came from one sample that was sequenced in a study of quantifying T cell responses using KT2 cells. Overall study context: TCR alpha and beta constant-region primers primed reverse transcription of RNA.

An oligo carrying a UMI was ligated to the cDNA 3' end. The first PCR ran approximately 4 cycles with an equimolar RC1.1 and RC1.2 beta primer mix. A single record per CDR3 protein comes from TCRdb applying MiXCR to the UMI-ligation and nested PCR reads. The repertoire has tens of thousands of distinct CDR3 sequences, 7.3% of them found once; the top ten carry 15% to 19%. The material sequenced was PBMCs spiked with cells of the T cell clone KT2. Receptors were obtained from a human donor.

This clonotype was seen a few times. V gene TRBV2 combines with J gene TRBJ2-2; D possibly corresponds to TRBD2 (6 bases). The CDR3 runs 16 residues. The germline CDR1 and CDR2 sequences are SNHLY and FYNNEI. The ends were cut back, 6 bases at V and 3 bases at J, with 17 bases in the middle. CDR3 residues: CASSAGKGGDTGELFF. DNA of the CDR3: TGTGCCAGCAGCGCGGGGAAGGGAGGCGACACCGGGGAGCTGTTTTTT.

This chain uses TRBV27 with TRBJ2-3; tentative D call: TRBD2 (5 bases). The CDR3 sequence is 16 residues long. The V end lost 5 bases, the J end lost 0 bases, and 15 bases lay between the germline ends. Germline-derived CDR1 and CDR2 are MNHEY and SMNVEV (reference sequence). The CDR3 nucleotides read TGTGCCAGCAGTCCCGTGAGGGCCGGCAGCACAGATACGCAGTATTTT. Translation: CASSPVRAGSTDTQYF.

This clonotype was observed a few times. The V and J genes are TRBV18 and TRBJ2-3; D may be TRBD1 (6 bases). The CDR3 covers 14 residues. From germline, CDR1 is KGHSH and CDR2 LQKENI. Trimming took 3 bases from V and 0 from J, leaving 7 bases between them. The CDR3 region is CASSPQGSTDTQYF. In nucleotides, the CDR3 is TGTGCCAGCTCACCCCAGGGGAGCACAGATACGCAGTATTTT.

V and J are TRBV27 and TRBJ2-7; maybe TRBD1 (6 bases). Trimming removed 5 bases at V and 4 bases at J, with 12 bases between. This CDR3 comprises 13 residues. Per the germline V gene, CDR1 is MNHEY and CDR2 is SMNVEV (reference sequence). The CDR3 nucleotides are TGTGCCAGCAGTAGGACAGAGATTTACGAGCAGTACTTC. It encodes CASSRTEIYEQYF.

This sequence joins TRBV7-3 and TRBJ2-1; either TRBD1 or TRBD2 may supply D (5 bases each). This CDR3 region has 15 residues. CDR1 and CDR2 from the germline V gene are SGHTA and FQGTGA. With 5 bases removed from V and 0 bases from J, the gap between germline ends came to 11 bases. Here the CDR3 DNA reads TGTGCCAGCAGCGGGACGGTAAGCTCCTACAATGAGCAGTTCTTC. It encodes CASSGTVSSYNEQFF.

The chain is built from TRBV21-1 and TRBJ2-3. TRBV21-1 is an annotated pseudogene. There are 14 residues in the CDR3. The CDR3 sequence: CASSKRHSTDTQYF. The CDR3, as DNA: TGTGCCAGCAGCAAACGTCACAGCACAGATACGCAGTATTTT.

In its sample, this clonotype was seen many times. The chain is built from TRBV29-1 and TRBJ1-1, with D maybe TRBD1 (5 bases). Germline lookup yields CDR1 SQVTM and CDR2 ANQGSEA. V gave up 6 bases and J gave up 4 bases, with 15 bases separating them. The CDR3 runs to 13 residues. The CDR3 region has the DNA TGCAGCGTCTGGGGCTTTCAGGGCACTGAAGCTTTCTTT. This codes for CSVWGFQGTEAFF.

This chain connects TRBV2 to TRBJ2-1, with D perhaps assigned TRBD1 or TRBD2 (5 bases each). Germline V lookup: CDR1 SNHLY, CDR2 FYNNEI. The CDR3 runs to 14 residues. Trimming removed 7 bases from V and 1 base from J, with 11 bases in between. For the CDR3, the DNA is TGTGCCAGCATGTCCGAGGGGTCCTACAATGAGCAGTTCTTC. As protein: CASMSEGSYNEQFF.

This clonotype was detected only a few times. The rearrangement joins TRBV5-1 to TRBJ2-3; 7 nucleotides align to TRBD2. Germline trimming cut 4 bases from V and 0 bases from J; bases unmatched to any gene: 8. The V gene's germline CDR1 is SGHRS and CDR2 YFSETQ. The CDR3 length is 16 residues. Written as DNA, the CDR3 is TGCGCCAGCAGCGAACGAGCGGGATACAGCACAGATACGCAGTATTTT. This codes for CASSERAGYSTDTQYF.

In this sample, this clonotype turned up many times. This chain joins TRBV20-1 and TRBJ2-3; TRBD1 might be the D (5 bases). The V gene's germline CDR1 is DFQATT and CDR2 SNEGSKA (reference sequence). The CDR3 totals 14 residues. Between the trimmed V and J ends, which lost 0 bases and 4 bases, there was a span of 11 bases. The CDR3 DNA is TGCAGTGCTAGAGATCTCGACAGATCAGATACGCAGTATTTT. Translated, it gives CSARDLDRSDTQYF.